This TCR beta chain came from a study of shared clonotypes between healthy human individuals. This clone has more than one count but fewer than ten. The germline V gene encodes CDR1 LNHNV and CDR2 YYDKDF (reference sequence). Unmatched junction bases numbered 13, after V lost 2 bases and J lost 8 bases. This CDR3 contains 17 residues. With ten immunoSEQ deep assay plates, unsorted PBMC DNA underwent sequencing. Some clones are missing from TCRdb's copy, which holds only in-frame ones; the method was immunoSEQ multiplex PCR. The table lists fewer than 600,000 clones, around 78% of them singletons. Sequenced sample: PBMCs. The chain recombines TRBV15 with TRBJ2-2; TRBD2 agrees at 8 bases. This clonotype was sampled from a woman aged 40 to 49 in good health. Some clones in this sample may be carry-over from other donors' samples. The CDR3 loop reads CATSRPPGREVSGELFF. The CDR3 DNA reads as TGTGCCACCAGCAGACCCCCTGGGCGGGAGGTCTCTGGGGAGCTGTTTTTT.